The 32 T cell receptor beta chains listed next were all sequenced from one sample in a study of T cell responses to AZD1222 COVID-19 vaccine. Assay used: immunoSEQ multiplex PCR; TCRdb lists only in-frame clones, some missing. The table includes 100,000 or so clones, around 84% detected once. Here the sequenced sample was peripheral blood, taken on day 0 of AZD1222 vaccination. These receptors originate from an adult in good health.

The gene calls are TRBV28 and TRBJ1-5; unclear D gene. Trimming removed 6 bases at V and 0 bases at J, with 3 bases between. The CDR3 covers 12 residues. The germline CDR1 and CDR2 sequences are MDHEN and SYDVKM. The chain's CDR3 is CASRDSNQPQHF. The CDR3 nucleotides read TGTGCCAGCAGAGATAGCAATCAGCCCCAGCATTTT.

The chain carries TRBV5-1 and TRBJ1-4; 8 nucleotides line up with TRBD1. The CDR3 covers 15 residues. Losses at the gene ends were 5 bases for V and 1 base for J; bases not matched to a gene: 4. From germline, CDR1 is SGHRS and CDR2 YFSETQ. CDR3 DNA sequence: TGCGCCAGCAGGGACGACAGGGGAACTAATGAAAAACTGTTTTTT. Encoded protein: CASRDDRGTNEKLFF.

The chain joins TRBV5-4 to TRBJ1-2; a weak D match, TRBD1 (6 bases). CDR1 and CDR2 from the germline V gene are SGHNT and YYREEE (reference sequence). Trimming stripped 0 bases from V and 4 bases from J, with 13 bases between. The length of the CDR3 is 15 residues. CDR3 sequence: CASSLEGGRAYGYTF. DNA for the CDR3: TGTGCCAGCAGCTTGGAGGGGGGGCGCGCCTATGGCTACACCTTC.

V gene TRBV11-2 combines with J gene TRBJ1-5, with 8 bases aligning to TRBD1. Germline V CDR1 and CDR2: SGHAT, FQNNGV. Unmatched junction bases numbered 7, after V lost 5 bases and J lost 4 bases. The CDR3 spans 15 residues. The CDR3 loop is CASSNDRGMNQPQHF. The CDR3 nucleotides read TGTGCCAGCAGCAACGACAGGGGCATGAATCAGCCCCAGCATTTT.

The V and J genes are TRBV9 and TRBJ1-1, with a tentative D call TRBD1 (5 bases). V gave up 2 bases and J gave up 1 base, with 9 bases separating them. CDR1 and CDR2 (germline): SGDLS, YYNGEE. There are 14 residues in the CDR3. CDR3 DNA: TGTGCCAGCAGCGTCACAGGCCAGAACACTGAAGCTTTCTTT. It yields the protein CASSVTGQNTEAFF.

The V call is TRBV3-1 (or the pseudogene TRBV3-2), the J call TRBJ2-3; D perhaps matches TRBD1 (5 bases). Trimming took 2 bases from V and 8 from J, leaving 8 bases between them. Germline CDR1 and CDR2: LGHDT and YNNKEL (reference sequence). The CDR3 sequence is 12 residues long. The CDR3 DNA is TGTGCCAGCAGCCAAATAGGGGCTACGCAGTATTTT. Translation gives CASSQIGATQYF.

V gene TRBV30 combines with J gene TRBJ2-3, with TRBD1 identical over 12 bases. The CDR3 has 16 amino acids. With 2 bases clipped from V and 0 bases from J, the junction kept 3 bases outside the gene matches. CDR1 is GTSNPN, CDR2 SVGIG, per germline (reference sequence). CDR3 sequence: CAWSMGQGASTDTQYF. The CDR3 region has the DNA TGTGCCTGGAGTATGGGACAGGGGGCTAGCACAGATACGCAGTATTTT.

The V call is TRBV19, the J call TRBJ1-1; D not certain. Germline V gives CDR1 LNHDA, CDR2 SQIVND (reference sequence). V gave up 5 bases and J gave up 4 bases, with 11 bases separating them. The CDR3 is 13 residues long. For the CDR3, the DNA is TGTGCCAGTAGTCAAGTAGATTCCACTGAAGCTTTCTTT. Residues: CASSQVDSTEAFF.

For this clone: The junction differs from germline at one of its ends, possibly a read error. The chain recombines TRBV11-2 with TRBJ1-2, with D possibly being TRBD1 (6 bases). The length of the CDR3 is 15 residues. Germline V lookup: CDR1 SGHAT, CDR2 FQNNGV. The CDR3 coding sequence is TGTGCCCGCAGCATAGGGGGGGGTGTATTGGATGGCTACACCTTC. This encodes CARSIGGGVLDGYTF.

The gene calls are TRBV3-1 (or the pseudogene TRBV3-2) and TRBJ1-2, with 7 bases aligning to TRBD1. The V gene end was trimmed by 4 bases and the J gene end by 4 bases; junction bases not matched to a gene: 6. This CDR3 contains 14 residues. Germline loops: CDR1 LGHDT, CDR2 YNNKEL (reference sequence). CDR3 bases: TGTGCCAGCAGCCCGGCGACAGGGATCTATGGCTACACCTTC. Translating gives CASSPATGIYGYTF.

This clone was detected once. The CDR3 is CASSRTSGTEAFF. In DNA form, the CDR3 reads TGTGCCAGCAGCCGGACAAGCGGGACTGAAGCTTTCTTT. The chain carries TRBV3-1 (or the pseudogene TRBV3-2) and TRBJ1-1, with D possibly being TRBD1 (5 bases). Trimming took off 4 bases at V and 5 bases at J, with 11 bases between the two ends. In germline, CDR1 is LGHDT, CDR2 YNNKEL (reference sequence). There are 13 residues in the CDR3.

The chain has TRBV6-2 or TRBV6-3 and TRBJ2-1; TRBD2 aligns across 9 bases. CDR3 length equals 15 residues. V was clipped by 4 bases and J by 3 bases; unmatched bases: 4. CDR1 is MNHEY, CDR2 SVGEGT, per germline. DNA for the CDR3: TGTGCCAGCAGTTCCGAGCGGGAGGTCTACAATGAGCAGTTCTTC. Protein product: CASSSEREVYNEQFF.

The gene calls are TRBV28 and TRBJ1-2; D perhaps matches TRBD1 (5 bases). The CDR3 sequence is 15 residues long. Germline V gene data show CDR1 as MDHEN and CDR2 as SYDVKM. V lost 2 bases and J 6 bases, leaving 16 bases between the germline ends. CDR3 protein: CASSLPTEKHDGYTF. In DNA, the CDR3 is TGTGCCAGCAGTTTACCGACAGAGAAACACGATGGCTACACCTTC.

The CDR3 loop is CASSQTTDDEQFF. CDR3 coding DNA: TGCGCCAGCAGTCAAACTACAGATGATGAGCAGTTCTTC. The chain is built from TRBV23-1 and TRBJ2-1; D not resolved. TRBV23-1 is designated an ORF whose function remains uncertain. The CDR3 is 13 residues long. The ends were cut back, 2 bases at V and 8 bases at J, with 10 bases in the middle.

The gene calls are TRBV4-3 and TRBJ2-1; TRBD1 matches 10 bases. The J segment lost 4 bases and the V segment lost 4 bases, leaving 4 bases of the junction unmatched. The CDR3 contains 15 residues. Germline CDR1 LGHNA, CDR2 YSLEER. The CDR3 loop reads CASSPRQGAYNEQFF. CDR3 coding DNA: TGCGCCAGCAGCCCTAGACAGGGGGCATACAATGAGCAGTTCTTC.

CDR3 nucleotides: TGTGCCAGCAGTTTTCTGAGACAGACCTCCTACGAGCAGTACTTC. Amino acids: CASSFLRQTSYEQYF. The genes are TRBV6-5 and TRBJ2-7; a weak D match, TRBD1 (5 bases). Per germline, CDR1 MNHEY and CDR2 SVGAGI. This CDR3 region has 15 residues. Trimming removed 4 bases from V and 0 bases from J, with 13 bases in between.

The chain is built from TRBV18 and TRBJ1-4; 8 nucleotides align to TRBD1. The CDR3 is 17 residues long. V shed 3 bases, J shed 3 bases, and the junction held 9 bases outside the gene matches. Germline CDR1 and CDR2: KGHSH and LQKENI. The CDR3 bases are TGTGCCAGCTCACCCGATACAGGGGGATCCGCTAATGAAAAACTGTTTTTT. As protein: CASSPDTGGSANEKLFF.

The chain couples TRBV2 to TRBJ2-1; TRBD2 is a possible D gene (7 bases). CDR3 size: 15 residues. Germline-derived CDR1 and CDR2 are SNHLY and FYNNEI. Trimming pared 3 bases from V and 4 bases from J, leaving 13 bases between. The DNA for the CDR3 is TGTGCCAGCAGTGAGCGGGGGCAGGAATACAATGAGCAGTTCTTC. It yields the protein CASSERGQEYNEQFF.

As for this clone: This specimen includes other DNA sequences encoding the same CDR3. This rearrangement joins TRBV20-1 to TRBJ2-5; unclear D gene. This CDR3 comprises 11 residues. The germline V gene encodes CDR1 DFQATT and CDR2 SNEGSKA (reference sequence). Trimming removed 3 bases at V and 3 bases at J, with 5 bases between. The CDR3 reads CSASPKETQYF. The CDR3 nucleotides are TGCAGTGCTAGTCCAAAAGAGACCCAGTACTTC.

The chain carries TRBV30 and TRBJ2-2; D is undetermined. The CDR3 length is 12 residues. Germline V CDR1 and CDR2: GTSNPN, SVGIG (reference sequence). V lost 1 base to trimming and J lost 5 bases, with 5 bases between them. CDR3 DNA: TGTGCCTGGAGTGACGGGACCGGGGAGCTGTTTTTT. Its translation is CAWSDGTGELFF.

The chain employs TRBV4-1 and TRBJ1-3; TRBD1 is a possible D gene (5 bases). Trimming cost V 0 bases and J 5 bases, with 17 bases left between them. Germline values: CDR1 MGHRA, CDR2 YSYEKL. The CDR3 is 17 amino acids. The CDR3 spells CASSQDVNRGLRNTIYF. DNA for the CDR3: TGCGCCAGCAGCCAAGATGTTAATCGGGGGTTGAGAAACACCATATATTTT.

The chain carries TRBV28 and TRBJ2-6; D possibly corresponds to TRBD1 (8 bases). Germline V lookup: CDR1 MDHEN, CDR2 SYDVKM. The CDR3 consists of 18 residues. With 6 bases removed from V and 0 bases from J, the gap between germline ends came to 18 bases. CDR3 in DNA: TGTGCCAGCAGGCGGGGGACAGGTGGGTCCTCTGGGGCCAACGTCCTGACTTTC. Translating gives CASRRGTGGSSGANVLTF. Variable domain in full (rest from reference TRBV28 and TRBJ2-6): DVKVTQSSRYLVKRTGEKVFLECVQDMDHENMFWYRQDPGLGLRLIYFSYDVKMKEKGDIPEGYSVSREKKERFSLILESASTNQTSMYLCASRRGTGGSSGANVLTFGAGSRLTVL.

The chain is built from TRBV27 and TRBJ1-6; D possibly corresponds to TRBD1 (5 bases). The length of the CDR3 is 15 residues. Trimming pared 1 base from V and 7 bases from J, leaving 11 bases between. Germline V gene data show CDR1 as MNHEY and CDR2 as SMNVEV (reference sequence). The DNA of the CDR3 is TGTGCCAGCAGTTTATTGAGGGGAACAAATTCACCCCTCCACTTT. This translates into CASSLLRGTNSPLHF.

This chain joins TRBV18 and TRBJ2-7; D is undetermined. The J call may be mistaken, given a closer DNA end match to TRBJ2-5. Germline assignment: CDR1 KGHSH and CDR2 LQKENI. The CDR3 has 14 amino acids. This CDR3 is CASSPPTLQETQYF. CDR3 DNA: TGTGCCAGCTCGCCCCCAACTTTACAAGAGACCCAGTACTTC.

CDR3 nucleotides: TGTGCCAGCAGCCCCCGGGACAGGGAACGGGATGAGCAGTTCTTC. This translates into CASSPRDRERDEQFF. The chain uses TRBV7-8 and TRBJ2-1, with 9 bases aligning to TRBD1. V was clipped by 5 bases and J by 8 bases; unmatched bases: 10. CDR1 and CDR2 from the germline V gene are SGHVS and FQNEAQ. CDR3 length: 15 amino acids.

This chain links TRBV4-1 with TRBJ1-2, with 9 bases that match TRBD1. Germline CDR1 and CDR2: MGHRA and YSYEKL. With 0 bases clipped from V and 2 bases from J, the junction kept 4 bases outside the gene matches. This CDR3 has 16 amino acids. CDR3 sequence (DNA): TGCGCCAGCAGCCAAGATTGGACAGGGGTGAACTATGGCTACACCTTC. The encoded protein is CASSQDWTGVNYGYTF.

The V call is TRBV7-2, the J call TRBJ2-3; possible D gene TRBD1, 5 bases. Germline CDR1 reads SGHTA; CDR2 reads FQGNSA. The CDR3 runs to 12 residues. V was shortened by 6 bases and J by 11 bases, with 15 bases between the two germline ends. CDR3 sequence: CASSRTSMGQYF. In nucleotides, the CDR3 is TGTGCCAGCAGTAGGACATCCATGGGGCAGTATTTT. The complete variable domain, with remaining parts taken from reference TRBV7-2 and TRBJ2-3, reads GAGVSQSPSNKVTEKGKDVELRCDPISGHTALYWYRQSLGQGLEFLIYFQGNSAPDKSGLPSDRFSAERTGGSVSTLTIQRTQQEDSAVYLCASSRTSMGQYFGPGTRLTVL.

The chain joins TRBV7-9 to TRBJ2-1; 10 nucleotides agree with TRBD2. Germline V lookup: CDR1 SEHNR, CDR2 FQNEAQ (reference sequence). This CDR3 region has 16 residues. V gave up 3 bases and J gave up 7 bases; unmatched junction bases: 9. DNA for the CDR3: TGTGCCAGCAGCTTGACCCTAGCGGGAGTGAGGAATGAGCAGTTCTTC. Translation: CASSLTLAGVRNEQFF. Together with reference TRBV7-9 and TRBJ2-1, the CDR3 gives the full variable domain: DTGVSQNPRHKITKRGQNVTFRCDPISEHNRLYWYRQTLGQGPEFLTYFQNEAQLEKSRLLSDRFSAERPKGSFSTLEIQRTEQGDSAMYLCASSLTLAGVRNEQFFGPGTRLTVL.

The gene calls are TRBV27 and TRBJ1-5, with D uncertain. V was clipped by 6 bases and J by 4 bases, with 13 bases between them. CDR1 MNHEY and CDR2 SMNVEV come from the germline V gene (reference sequence). The CDR3 runs to 14 residues. The CDR3 region has the DNA TGTGCCAGCAGGGGTGGAACCGCGAATCAGCCCCAGCATTTT. This encodes CASRGGTANQPQHF.

The chain has TRBV4-1 and TRBJ1-5, with D perhaps TRBD1 (5 bases). The CDR3 consists of 16 residues. Germline CDR1 MGHRA, CDR2 YSYEKL. V lost 0 bases and J lost 3, with 12 bases in between. For the CDR3, the DNA is TGCGCCAGCAGCCAAGAGCGGGGCGGGATCAATCAGCCCCAGCATTTT. Translating it yields CASSQERGGINQPQHF.

This chain connects TRBV7-2 to TRBJ2-2; 8 bases align to TRBD1. CDR1 and CDR2 (germline): SGHTA, FQGNSA. This CDR3 has 15 amino acids. V dropped 1 base and J dropped 6; count of bases not matched to a gene: 4. The DNA for the CDR3 is TGTGCCAGCAGCTTAGGGACAGGGTTGCCCGGGGAGCTGTTTTTT. Translating gives CASSLGTGLPGELFF.

This clone was seen more than once but under ten times. The chain links TRBV19 to TRBJ1-5; unclear D gene. This CDR3 contains 15 residues. Germline assignment: CDR1 LNHDA and CDR2 SQIVND (reference sequence). Trimming left V 3 bases short and J 4 bases short, with 13 bases between. The CDR3 is CASSITHFINQPQHF. CDR3 in DNA: TGTGCCAGTAGTATTACTCACTTCATAAATCAGCCCCAGCATTTT. Full variable domain (missing parts from reference TRBV19 and TRBJ1-5): DGGITQSPKYLFRKEGQNVTLSCEQNLNHDAMYWYRQDPGQGLRLIYYSQIVNDFQKGDIAEGYSVSREKKESFPLTVTSAQKNPTAFYLCASSITHFINQPQHFGDGTRLSIL.